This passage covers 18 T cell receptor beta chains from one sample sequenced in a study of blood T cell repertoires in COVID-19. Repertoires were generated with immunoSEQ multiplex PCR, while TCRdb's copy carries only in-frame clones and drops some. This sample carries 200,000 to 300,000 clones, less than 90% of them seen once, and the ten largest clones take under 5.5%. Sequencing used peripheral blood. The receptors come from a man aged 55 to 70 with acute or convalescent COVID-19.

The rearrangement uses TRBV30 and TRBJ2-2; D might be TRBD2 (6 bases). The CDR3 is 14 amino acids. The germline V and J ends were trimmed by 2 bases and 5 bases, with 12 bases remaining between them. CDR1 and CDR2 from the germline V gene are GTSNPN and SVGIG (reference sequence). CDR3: CAWSRAGRTGELFF. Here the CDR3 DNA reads TGTGCCTGGAGTAGGGCAGGGAGGACCGGGGAGCTGTTTTTT.

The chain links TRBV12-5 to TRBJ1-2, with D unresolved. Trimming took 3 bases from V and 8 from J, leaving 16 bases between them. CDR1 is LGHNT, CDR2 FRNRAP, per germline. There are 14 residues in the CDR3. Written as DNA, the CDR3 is TGTGCTAGTGGTTTCCCCACCCGGGAGGGCGGCTACACCTTC. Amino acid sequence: CASGFPTREGGYTF.

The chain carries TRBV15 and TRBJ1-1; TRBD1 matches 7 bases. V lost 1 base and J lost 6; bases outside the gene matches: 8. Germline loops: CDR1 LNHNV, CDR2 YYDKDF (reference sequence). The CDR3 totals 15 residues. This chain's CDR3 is CATSRVKGANAEAFF. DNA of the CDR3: TGTGCCACCAGCAGAGTGAAGGGGGCTAACGCTGAAGCTTTCTTT.

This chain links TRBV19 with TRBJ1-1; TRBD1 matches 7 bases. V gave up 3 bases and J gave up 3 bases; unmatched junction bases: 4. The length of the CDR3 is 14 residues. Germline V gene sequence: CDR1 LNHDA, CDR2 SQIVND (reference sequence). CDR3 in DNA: TGTGCCAGTAGTATGACCAGGGGGGACACTGAAGCTTTCTTT. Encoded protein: CASSMTRGDTEAFF.

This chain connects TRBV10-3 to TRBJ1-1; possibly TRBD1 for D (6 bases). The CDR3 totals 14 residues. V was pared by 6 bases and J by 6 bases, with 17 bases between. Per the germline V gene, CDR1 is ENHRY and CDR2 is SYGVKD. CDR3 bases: TGTGCCATCAGGTCCCGACAGGAAACCCCTGAAGCTTTCTTT. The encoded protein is CAIRSRQETPEAFF.

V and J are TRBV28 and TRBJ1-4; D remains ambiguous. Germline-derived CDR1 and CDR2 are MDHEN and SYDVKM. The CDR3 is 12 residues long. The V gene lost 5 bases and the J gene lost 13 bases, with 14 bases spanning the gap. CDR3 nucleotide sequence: TGTGCCAGCAGTCCCCCCGATGTCAGACTGTTTTTT. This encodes CASSPPDVRLFF. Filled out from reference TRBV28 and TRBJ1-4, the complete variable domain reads DVKVTQSSRYLVKRTGEKVFLECVQDMDHENMFWYRQDPGLGLRLIYFSYDVKMKEKGDIPEGYSVSREKKERFSLILESASTNQTSMYLCASSPPDVRLFFGSGTQLSVL.

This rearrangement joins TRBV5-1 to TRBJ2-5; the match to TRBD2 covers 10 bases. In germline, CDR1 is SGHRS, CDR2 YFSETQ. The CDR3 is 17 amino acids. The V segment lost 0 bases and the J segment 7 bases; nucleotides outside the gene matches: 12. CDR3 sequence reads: CASSLERTSGPARTQYF. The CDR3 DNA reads TGCGCCAGCAGCTTGGAGAGGACTAGCGGACCTGCAAGGACCCAGTACTTC.

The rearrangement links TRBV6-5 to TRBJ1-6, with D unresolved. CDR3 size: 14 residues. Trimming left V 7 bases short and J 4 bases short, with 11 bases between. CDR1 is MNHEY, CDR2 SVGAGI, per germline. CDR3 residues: CASTLGGYNSPLHF. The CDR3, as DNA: TGTGCCAGCACTTTAGGCGGGTATAATTCACCCCTCCACTTT.

The CDR3 nucleotides read TGTGCCAGCAGCAAAGTTGACCATCCCGGTCCCTCAGGGTCGGGGAACACTGAAGCTTTCTTT. Encoded protein: CASSKVDHPGPSGSGNTEAFF. V gene TRBV21-1 combines with J gene TRBJ1-1; the D segment call TRBD1 is taken from the table without a DNA check. TRBV21-1 corresponds to a pseudogene. The CDR3 runs 21 residues.

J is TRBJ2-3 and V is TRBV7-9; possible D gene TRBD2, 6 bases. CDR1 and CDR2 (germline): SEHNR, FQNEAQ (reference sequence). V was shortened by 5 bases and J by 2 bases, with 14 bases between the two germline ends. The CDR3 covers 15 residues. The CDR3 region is CASSPGLGDTDTQYF. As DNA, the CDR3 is TGTGCCAGCAGCCCGGGACTGGGGGACACAGATACGCAGTATTTT.

As DNA, the CDR3 is TGTGCCAGCAGCTTGAGCCCAGCGCAAGAGACCCAGTACTTC. This gives the protein CASSLSPAQETQYF. J is TRBJ2-5 and V is TRBV7-8; D remains ambiguous. The CDR3 spans 14 residues. Germline-derived CDR1 and CDR2 are SGHVS and FQNEAQ. The germline V and J ends were trimmed by 3 bases and 2 bases, with 10 bases remaining between them.

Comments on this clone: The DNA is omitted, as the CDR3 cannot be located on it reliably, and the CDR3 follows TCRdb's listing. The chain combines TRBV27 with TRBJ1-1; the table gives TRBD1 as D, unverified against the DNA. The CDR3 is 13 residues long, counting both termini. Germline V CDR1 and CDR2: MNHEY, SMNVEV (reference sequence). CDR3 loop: CASSLVGQGSSFF.

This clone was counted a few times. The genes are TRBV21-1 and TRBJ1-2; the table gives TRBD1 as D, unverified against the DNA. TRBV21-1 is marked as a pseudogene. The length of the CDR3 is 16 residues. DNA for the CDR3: TGTGCCAGCAGCGAAGACAGGGGGACCCATTCCTATGGCTACACCTTC. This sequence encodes CASSEDRGTHSYGYTF.

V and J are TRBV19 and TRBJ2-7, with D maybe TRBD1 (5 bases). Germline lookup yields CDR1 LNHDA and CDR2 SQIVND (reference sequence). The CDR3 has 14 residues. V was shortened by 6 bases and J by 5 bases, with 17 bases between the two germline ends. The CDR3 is CASSWGLLGDEQYF. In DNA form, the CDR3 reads TGTGCCAGTAGCTGGGGCCTCCTAGGGGACGAGCAGTACTTC. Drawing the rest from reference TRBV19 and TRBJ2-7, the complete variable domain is DGGITQSPKYLFRKEGQNVTLSCEQNLNHDAMYWYRQDPGQGLRLIYYSQIVNDFQKGDIAEGYSVSREKKESFPLTVTSAQKNPTAFYLCASSWGLLGDEQYFGPGTRLTVT.

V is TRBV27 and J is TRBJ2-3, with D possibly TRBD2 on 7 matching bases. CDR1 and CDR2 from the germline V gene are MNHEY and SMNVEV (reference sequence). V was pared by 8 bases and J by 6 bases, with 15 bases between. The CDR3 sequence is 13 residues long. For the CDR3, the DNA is TGTGCCAGCCGAAGGGGGGGTGGGGATACGCAGTATTTT. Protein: CASRRGGGDTQYF.

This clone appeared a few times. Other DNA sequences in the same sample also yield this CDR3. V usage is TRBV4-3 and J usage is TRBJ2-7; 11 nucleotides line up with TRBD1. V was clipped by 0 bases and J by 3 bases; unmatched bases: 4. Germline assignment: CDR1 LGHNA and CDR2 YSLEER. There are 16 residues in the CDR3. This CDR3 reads CASSQDRGTGGYEQYF. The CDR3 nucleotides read TGCGCCAGCAGCCAAGACAGGGGGACAGGGGGCTACGAGCAGTACTTC.

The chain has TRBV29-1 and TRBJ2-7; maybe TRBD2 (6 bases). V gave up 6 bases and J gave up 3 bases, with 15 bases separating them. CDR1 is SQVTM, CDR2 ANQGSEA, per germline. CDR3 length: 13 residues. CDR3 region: CSVGAGYYYEQYF. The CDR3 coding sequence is TGCAGCGTCGGGGCGGGGTACTACTACGAGCAGTACTTC.

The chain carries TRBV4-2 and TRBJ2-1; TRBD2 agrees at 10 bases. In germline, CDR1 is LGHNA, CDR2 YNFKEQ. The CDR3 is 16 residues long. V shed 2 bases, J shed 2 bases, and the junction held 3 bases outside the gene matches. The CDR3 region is CASSQPTSGTYNEQFF. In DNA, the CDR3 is TGTGCCAGCAGCCAACCTACTAGCGGGACCTACAATGAGCAGTTCTTC.